The source of this T cell receptor (beta chain) is a study of vaccination and CD4 T cells after COVID-19. The wider study: Comprising six males and four females, the convalescent participants counted two Hispanic individuals among them. The post-vaccine samples came a median approximately 75 days after dose two (range 14 to 241).

Turning to this clonotype: Its antigen remains unidentified.

Treatment: roughly 11-day PBMC culture with coronavirus spike peptide pools or control peptides (ViraFEST assay). In the ViraFEST assay, peptide-pool expansion preceded TCR sequencing of expanded clonotypes. CDR3 length equals 15 residues. The germline gives CDR1 SGHRS, CDR2 YFSETQ. V lost 4 bases and J lost 4; bases outside the gene matches: 8. Scientists ran DNA taken from cultured CD4+ T cells through the Oncomine TCR Beta short-read assay for sequencing. TCRdb reprocessed the PCR reads via MiXCR and lists one record per CDR3 protein. The sample holds approximately 23,000 distinct CDR3 sequences, about 33% seen once.

Sequencing used cultured CD4+ T cells from blood. This sequence joins TRBV5-1 and TRBJ2-5; 9 nucleotides agree with TRBD1. This clonotype was obtained from a human donor with COVID-19. For the CDR3, the DNA is TGCGCCAGCAGCAGGGGGGACAGGGAGGGAGAGACCCAGTACTTC. It specifies CASSRGDREGETQYF.